These 27 T cell receptor beta chains came from one sample sequenced in a study of CD8 T cell repertoires and HIV-1 epitope variants. Measured with immunoSEQ multiplex PCR; TCRdb has only the in-frame clones, and not every one. Of under 100,000 clones listed, almost 75% were seen once; the top ten hold roughly 26%. Sequenced material: uncultured baseline CD8+ T cells from peripheral blood mononuclear cells (PBMCs). These receptors came from a male donor with HIV.

J is TRBJ2-7 and V is TRBV9, with D unclear. This CDR3 contains 14 residues. V lost 0 bases, J lost 0 bases, and 7 bases lay in between. Germline loops: CDR1 SGDLS, CDR2 YYNGEE. CDR3 sequence reads: CASSVDRHSYEQYF. The CDR3 bases are TGTGCCAGCAGCGTAGATAGACACTCCTACGAGCAGTACTTC.

The chain has TRBV18 and TRBJ1-1, with D unresolved. Between the trimmed V and J ends, which lost 3 bases and 1 base, there was a span of 9 bases. The V gene's germline CDR1 is KGHSH and CDR2 LQKENI. The CDR3 consists of 14 residues. CDR3 protein: CASSPGRGNTEAFF. In DNA, the CDR3 is TGTGCCAGCTCACCTGGACGGGGGAACACTGAAGCTTTCTTT.

This CDR3 reads CASSPTDQETQYF. CDR3 in DNA: TGTGCCAGCAGCCCGACCGACCAAGAGACCCAGTACTTC. The chain employs TRBV5-4 and TRBJ2-5; D unresolved. Germline assignment: CDR1 SGHNT and CDR2 YYREEE (reference sequence). CDR3 length equals 13 residues. The V end was cut by 4 bases, the J end by 0 bases, with 7 bases between.

The V and J genes are TRBV13 and TRBJ2-1, with D perhaps matching TRBD2 (6 bases). V gave up 4 bases and J gave up 3 bases, with 31 bases separating them. The CDR3 has 21 amino acids. From germline, CDR1 is PRHDT and CDR2 FYEKMQ (reference sequence). The CDR3 reads CASSSRQRGRSSDYSYNEQFF. CDR3 nucleotides: TGTGCCAGCAGCTCACGACAAAGAGGGAGAAGTTCGGACTACAGCTACAATGAGCAGTTCTTC.

The chain combines TRBV28 with TRBJ2-1; possible D gene TRBD1, 5 bases. V was cut by 3 bases and J by 6 bases, with 15 bases left in between. The germline CDR1 and CDR2 sequences are MDHEN and SYDVKM. The CDR3 contains 15 residues. The CDR3 loop is CASSFKDTLRNEQFF. DNA for the CDR3: TGTGCCAGCAGTTTTAAGGACACCCTTCGCAATGAGCAGTTCTTC.

This clone was counted a few times. The rearrangement joins TRBV18 to TRBJ2-1, with TRBD2 matching 11 bases. V dropped 8 bases and J dropped 8; count of bases not matched to a gene: 5. The length of the CDR3 is 13 residues. The germline gives CDR1 KGHSH, CDR2 LQKENI. For the CDR3, the DNA is TGTGCCAGCAGTTATAGCGGGAGGGATGAGCAGTTCTTC. As protein: CASSYSGRDEQFF.

The genes are TRBV5-6 and TRBJ1-1; a weak D match, TRBD1 (6 bases). Trimming shortened V by 4 bases and J by 1 base, and 20 bases separated the two germline ends. CDR3 size: 17 residues. Germline V CDR1 and CDR2: SGHDT, YYEEEE. This chain's CDR3 is CASSPFGGTPGNTEAFF. In DNA form, the CDR3 reads TGTGCCAGCAGCCCCTTCGGGGGGACACCGGGGAACACTGAAGCTTTCTTT.

The chain employs TRBV27 and TRBJ2-3; 7 bases are a match to TRBD2. CDR1 and CDR2 from the germline V gene are MNHEY and SMNVEV (reference sequence). V gave up 4 bases and J gave up 5 bases; unmatched junction bases: 21. This CDR3 has 19 amino acids. The CDR3 is CASSSLSLGVREEEDTQYF. In DNA, the CDR3 is TGTGCCAGCAGTTCACTTTCGTTGGGTGTTCGGGAGGAAGAAGATACGCAGTATTTT.

In this sample, this clone turned up a few times. The rearrangement uses TRBV28 and TRBJ1-2; D might be TRBD1 (6 bases). Germline CDR1 reads MDHEN; CDR2 reads SYDVKM. The ends were cut back, 5 bases at V and 4 bases at J, with 8 bases in the middle. CDR3 size: 12 residues. CDR3 DNA: TGTGCCAGCAGTGACAGGCTCTATGGCTACACCTTC. Protein sequence: CASSDRLYGYTF.

CDR3 nucleotides: TGTGCCAGCAGTTTTATCAACGGGAGGAACACTGAAGCTTTCTTT. This codes for CASSFINGRNTEAFF. V is TRBV28 and J is TRBJ1-1; D remains ambiguous. Deletions cut 3 bases from V and 1 base from J, with 12 bases between. The germline V gene has CDR1 MDHEN and CDR2 SYDVKM. This CDR3 is built from 15 residues.

This clone occurred a few times. The J gene is TRBJ2-7, the V gene TRBV18; no reliable D call. This CDR3 region has 12 residues. V was cut by 5 bases and J by 4 bases, with 9 bases left in between. Germline-derived CDR1 and CDR2 are KGHSH and LQKENI. The CDR3 sequence is CASSSGLYEQYF. The CDR3 coding sequence is TGTGCCAGCTCATCCGGCTTATACGAGCAGTACTTC. The full variable domain, completed using reference TRBV18 and TRBJ2-7, is NAGVMQNPRHLVRRRGQEARLRCSPMKGHSHVYWYRQLPEEGLKFMVYLQKENIIDESGMPKERFSAEFPKEGPSILRIQQVVRGDSAAYFCASSSGLYEQYFGPGTRLTVT.

V usage is TRBV5-1 and J usage is TRBJ2-1; 10 nucleotides align to TRBD2. Germline loops: CDR1 SGHRS, CDR2 YFSETQ. The V and J ends lost 1 base and 9 bases, in that order; junction bases with no gene match: 4. This CDR3 has 14 residues. The chain's CDR3 is CASSLTSGRGEQFF. CDR3 coding DNA: TGCGCCAGCAGCTTGACCAGCGGGAGGGGTGAGCAGTTCTTC.

V usage is TRBV10-3 and J usage is TRBJ2-1, with 15 bases aligning to TRBD2. The CDR3 extends over 15 amino acids. V dropped 6 bases and J dropped 6; count of bases not matched to a gene: 3. Germline V lookup: CDR1 ENHRY, CDR2 SYGVKD. CDR3 residues: CAISGLAGGSNEQFF. The CDR3 region has the DNA TGTGCCATCAGCGGACTAGCGGGGGGGAGCAATGAGCAGTTCTTC.

The gene calls are TRBV5-6 and TRBJ2-1; 8 bases align to TRBD2. This CDR3 region has 17 residues. V shed 1 base, J shed 4 bases, and the junction held 10 bases outside the gene matches. Germline values: CDR1 SGHDT, CDR2 YYEEEE. CDR3 protein: CASSLIPVLAVYNEQFF. CDR3 nucleotide sequence: TGTGCCAGCAGCTTGATCCCGGTACTAGCGGTTTACAATGAGCAGTTCTTC.

The genes are TRBV4-1 and TRBJ2-3; D is perhaps TRBD1 (6 bases). The CDR3 has 13 amino acids. Trimming removed 4 bases from V and 4 bases from J, with 9 bases in between. The germline CDR1 and CDR2 sequences are MGHRA and YSYEKL. CDR3 sequence (DNA): TGCGCCAGCAGCCCTACAGGGCCAGATACGCAGTATTTT. Protein sequence: CASSPTGPDTQYF.

This clone was seen only a few times. The chain uses TRBV7-9 and TRBJ1-2; 10 bases agree with TRBD1. CDR3 length equals 15 residues. Trimming removed 5 bases from V and 7 bases from J; junction bases left unmatched: 10. Germline CDR1 SEHNR, CDR2 FQNEAQ (reference sequence). The DNA of the CDR3 is TGTGCCAGCAGCCCTGACCCGGGACAGGGGATTGGCTACACCTTC. Its translation: CASSPDPGQGIGYTF.

The rearrangement joins TRBV4-1 to TRBJ2-3; possible D gene TRBD2, 7 bases. V was shortened by 4 bases and J by 5 bases, with 19 bases between the two germline ends. Germline CDR1 and CDR2: MGHRA and YSYEKL. This CDR3 contains 16 residues. CDR3 nucleotide sequence: TGCGCCAGCAGCCTTGCGGGGGCGGGAGTACGAGATACGCAGTATTTT. This gives the protein CASSLAGAGVRDTQYF.

J is TRBJ2-7 and V is TRBV27, with 11 bases aligning to TRBD2. The length of the CDR3 is 17 residues. The V gene's germline CDR1 is MNHEY and CDR2 SMNVEV (reference sequence). V shed 8 bases, J shed 3 bases, and the junction held 15 bases outside the gene matches. In nucleotides, the CDR3 is TGTGCCAGCTCTTCGAGGGGCACTAGCGGGAGCTACTACGAGCAGTACTTC. Protein sequence: CASSSRGTSGSYYEQYF.

This clone was counted only a few times. This chain joins TRBV29-1 and TRBJ2-2, with D unresolved. V lost 0 bases and J 7 bases, leaving 6 bases between the germline ends. The CDR3 is 12 residues long. Germline V CDR1 and CDR2: SQVTM, ANQGSEA. Here the CDR3 reads CSVEDRVGELFF. The CDR3 DNA reads TGCAGCGTTGAAGATCGGGTCGGGGAGCTGTTTTTT.

This chain joins TRBV5-1 and TRBJ2-3; D uncertain. V was cut by 1 base and J by 0 bases, with 9 bases left in between. Germline CDR1 is SGHRS and CDR2 is YFSETQ. CDR3 size: 15 residues. The CDR3 spells CASSLTGHSTDTQYF. The CDR3 DNA sequence: TGCGCCAGCAGCTTGACGGGTCACAGCACAGATACGCAGTATTTT.

This clone was detected only once. DNA for the CDR3: TGTGCCCTAGGCAGGGACAATGAAAAACTGTTTTTT. This sequence encodes CALGRDNEKLFF. J is TRBJ1-4 and V is TRBV28, with a weak D call TRBD1 (5 bases). The CDR3 extends over 12 amino acids. Germline assignment: CDR1 MDHEN and CDR2 SYDVKM. V dropped 11 bases and J dropped 5 bases, with 12 bases sitting between them.

The rearrangement links TRBV5-1 to TRBJ2-2; TRBD1 might be the D (5 bases). The length of the CDR3 is 15 residues. Trimming stripped 0 bases from V and 6 bases from J, with 12 bases between. From germline, CDR1 is SGHRS and CDR2 YFSETQ. DNA for the CDR3: TGCGCCAGCAGCTTGGTTAGGGGCGCATCCGGGGAGCTGTTTTTT. The encoded protein is CASSLVRGASGELFF.

The chain combines TRBV9 with TRBJ1-4, with D possibly matching TRBD1 (6 bases). Germline loops: CDR1 SGDLS, CDR2 YYNGEE. The CDR3 loop spans 15 amino acids. V gave up 3 bases and J gave up 7 bases, with 16 bases separating them. The CDR3, as DNA: TGTGCCAGCAGCGCTATACAGGGAACGAGTGAAAAACTGTTTTTT. This encodes CASSAIQGTSEKLFF. The entire variable domain, with the rest obtained from reference TRBV9 and TRBJ1-4, is as follows: DSGVTQTPKHLITATGQRVTLRCSPRSGDLSVYWYQQSLDQGLQFLIQYYNGEERAKGNILERFSAQQFPDLHSELNLSSLELGDSALYFCASSAIQGTSEKLFFGSGTQLSVL.

This clone is labeled as medium-sized. The J gene is TRBJ2-2, the V gene TRBV7-9; D is undetermined. This CDR3 has 12 amino acids. Germline CDR1 is SEHNR and CDR2 is FQNEAQ (reference sequence). V shed 5 bases and J shed 7 bases, with 8 bases lying between them. CDR3 sequence: CASSLQDGELFF. In DNA, the CDR3 is TGTGCCAGCAGCCTTCAGGACGGGGAGCTGTTTTTT. Full variable domain (remainder filled in from reference TRBV7-9 and TRBJ2-2): DTGVSQNPRHKITKRGQNVTFRCDPISEHNRLYWYRQTLGQGPEFLTYFQNEAQLEKSRLLSDRFSAERPKGSFSTLEIQRTEQGDSAMYLCASSLQDGELFFGEGSRLTVL.

The chain carries TRBV27 and TRBJ1-1, with D uncertain. Per the germline V gene, CDR1 is MNHEY and CDR2 is SMNVEV (reference sequence). This CDR3 has 15 amino acids. Trimming took 1 base from V and 4 from J, leaving 13 bases between them. The CDR3 nucleotides are TGTGCCAGCAGTTTATTGTCGGGGAGTGGCACTGAAGCTTTCTTT. It yields the protein CASSLLSGSGTEAFF.

In its sample, this clone was seen many times. The chain has TRBV5-5 and TRBJ1-5, with D unresolved. V lost 4 bases and J 3 bases, leaving 5 bases between the germline ends. This CDR3 is built from 12 residues. Germline CDR1 reads SGHKS; CDR2 reads YYEKEE (reference sequence). The CDR3 DNA is TGTGCCAGCAGCGATCACAATCAGCCCCAGCATTTT. It yields the protein CASSDHNQPQHF.

This clone has a handful of counts. The chain couples TRBV28 to TRBJ2-5; D is ambiguous. The CDR3 spans 12 residues. V lost 7 bases and J lost 0, with 6 bases in between. CDR1 is MDHEN and CDR2 is SYDVKM in the germline V gene. CDR3 loop: CASNMYQETQYF. For the CDR3, the DNA is TGTGCCAGCAATATGTACCAAGAGACCCAGTACTTC.